This T cell receptor beta chain was profiled in a study of a mutant IDH1 vaccine in newly diagnosed glioma. About the study: Patients got their first vaccination 4-6 weeks after radiotherapy alone, or with temozolomide cycles. Patients under treatment included around 60% males and about 38% females and had a mean age of around 40 years. Previous care, which was radiotherapy, temozolomide, or both, most often involved both.

Profiled with immunoSEQ multiplex PCR; TCRdb holds only in-frame clones, not every one. The data contain 30,000 to 40,000 clones, roughly four fifths of them singletons. Germline values: CDR1 MNHEY, CDR2 SVGAGI. The V segment lost 1 base and the J segment 1 base; nucleotides outside the gene matches: 4. This CDR3 has 15 residues. Time point indicated: week 23, last vaccination. Alongside topical imiquimod, each dose of vaccine comprised 300 ug of mutant IDH1 20-mer peptide. New WHO grade 3 or 4 astrocytomas that were IDH1-mutant and ATRX-lost had been found in donors. With respect to this clone: Antigen: not known.

The sequence was obtained from a man aged 40-49 years with glioma. Material: PBMCs, obtained from a glioma patient whose treatment included an IDH1 peptide vaccine. The V gene is TRBV6-5, the J gene TRBJ2-7; 7 bases are shared with TRBD1. The CDR3 DNA reads TGTGCCAGCAGTTACTACAACAGGGGTTCCTACGAGCAGTACTTC. This sequence encodes CASSYYNRGSYEQYF.